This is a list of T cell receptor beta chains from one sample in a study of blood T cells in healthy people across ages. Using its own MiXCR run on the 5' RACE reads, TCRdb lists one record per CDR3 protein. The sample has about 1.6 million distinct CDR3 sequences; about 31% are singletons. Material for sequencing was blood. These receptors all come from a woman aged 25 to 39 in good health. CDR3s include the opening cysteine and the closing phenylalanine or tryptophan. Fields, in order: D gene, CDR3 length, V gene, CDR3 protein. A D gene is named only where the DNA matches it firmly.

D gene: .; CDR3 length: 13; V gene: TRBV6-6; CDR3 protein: CASSYGAAWEQYF
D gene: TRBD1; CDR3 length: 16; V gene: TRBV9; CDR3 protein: CAGSATGTGVPYEQYF
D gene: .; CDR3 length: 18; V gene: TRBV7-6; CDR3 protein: CASSLSGSATFSNTEAFF
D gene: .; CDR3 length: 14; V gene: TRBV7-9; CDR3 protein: CASRTRKAGYEQYF
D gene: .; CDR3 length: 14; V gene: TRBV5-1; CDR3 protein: CASSFRIEHNEQFF
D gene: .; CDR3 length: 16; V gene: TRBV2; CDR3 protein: CASSSPRETRVYEQYF
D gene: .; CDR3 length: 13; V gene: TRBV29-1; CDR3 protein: CSVEDPESRGYTF
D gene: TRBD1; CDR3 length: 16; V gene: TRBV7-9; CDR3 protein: CASSLASTGRGQPQHF
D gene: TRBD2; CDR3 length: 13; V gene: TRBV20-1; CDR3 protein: CSASSGGLYEQYF
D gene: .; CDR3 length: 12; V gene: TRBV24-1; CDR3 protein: CATSDPVGEQFF
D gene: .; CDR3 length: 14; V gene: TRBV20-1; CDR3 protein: CSARVSGSTDTQYF
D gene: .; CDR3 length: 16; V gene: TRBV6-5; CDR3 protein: CASSPGMSSYNSPLHF
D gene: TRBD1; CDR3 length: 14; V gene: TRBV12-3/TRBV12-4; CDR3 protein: CASTFQDRSGTQYF
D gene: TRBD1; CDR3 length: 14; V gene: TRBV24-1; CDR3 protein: CATMGTGRNQPQHF
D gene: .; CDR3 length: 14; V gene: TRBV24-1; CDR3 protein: CATSDSTVTDTQYF
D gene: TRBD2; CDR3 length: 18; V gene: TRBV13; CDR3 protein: CASSLGLDSGGELETQYF
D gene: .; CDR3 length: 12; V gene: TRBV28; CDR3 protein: CATMSGGTEAFF
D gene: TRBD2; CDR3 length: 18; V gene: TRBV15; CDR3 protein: CATSREVLADPTDNEQFF
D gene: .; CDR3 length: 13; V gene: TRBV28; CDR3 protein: CASRGTPYQPQHF
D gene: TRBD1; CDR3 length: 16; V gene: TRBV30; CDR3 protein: CAWSYRDRVWAGELFF
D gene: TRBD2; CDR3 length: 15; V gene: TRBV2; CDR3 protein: CAGNGREGSTDTQYF
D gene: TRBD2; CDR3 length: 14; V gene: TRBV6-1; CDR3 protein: CASSEVREGSEQFF
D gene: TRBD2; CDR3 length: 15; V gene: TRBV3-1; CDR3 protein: CASSHQRGEAYEQYF
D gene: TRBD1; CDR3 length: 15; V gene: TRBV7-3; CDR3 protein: CASSIPGTGTDTQYF
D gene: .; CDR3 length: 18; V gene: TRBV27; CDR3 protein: CASSPQLPGTPYNSPLHF